Reported below is one T cell receptor beta chain. Trimming removed 2 bases from V and 8 bases from J; junction bases left unmatched: 4. The V gene's germline CDR1 is ENHRY and CDR2 SYGVKD. The CDR3 runs 14 residues. In the source study's methods: Counts of nucleated cells, estimated from reference gene primer amplification, were obtained. Clones were sequenced by immunoSEQ multiplex PCR, and TCRdb holds only the in-frame ones, with some missing. V, J and clone size were drawn from that table, and D and trimming were deduced from the DNA. Here the sample spans roughly 150,000 clones, 80% to 90% being singletons. The data originate from a study of blood T cell repertoires in COVID-19. Across the study: Nucleic acid was either cDNA or gDNA, and it came from T cells, B-cell-depleted T cells, or PBMCs.

The chain employs TRBV10-3 and TRBJ2-1, with 9 nucleotides matching TRBD2. The origin of this receptor is a woman aged 40 to 50 with acute or convalescent COVID-19. Sequenced material: peripheral blood. The CDR3 protein is CAISEAGGQDEQFF. CDR3 coding DNA: TGTGCCATCAGTGAGGCGGGAGGGCAGGATGAGCAGTTCTTC.